A single sample is the source of the 10 T cell receptor beta chains below, sequenced in a study of blood T cell repertoires in COVID-19. TCRdb's copy holds only in-frame clones and misses some; the assay was immunoSEQ multiplex PCR. The profile covers about 250,000 clones, with more than 70% appearing a single time and approximately 6% taken by the ten largest. The sample taken for sequencing was peripheral blood. The receptors here all came from a woman older than 75 with COVID-19, enrolled during active disease.

This clone was recorded only once. The rearrangement links TRBV24-1 to TRBJ2-5, with 8 bases fitting TRBD1. V was pared by 6 bases and J by 5 bases, with 4 bases of the junction left unmatched. Germline V gene sequence: CDR1 KGHDR, CDR2 SFDVKD. CDR3 length: 13 amino acids. The CDR3: CATSQTGVETQYF. Written as DNA, the CDR3 is TGTGCCACCAGTCAGACAGGGGTGGAGACCCAGTACTTC.

This clone was detected only a few times. The V call is TRBV11-2, the J call TRBJ2-1, with TRBD2 matching 8 bases. The ends lost 3 bases at V and 2 bases at J; junction bases unmatched: 15. The germline CDR1 and CDR2 sequences are SGHAT and FQNNGV. This CDR3 spans 19 amino acids. CDR3 DNA: TGTGCCAGCAGCTTCAGGTCGGGGGGGACTTATGGCGCCTACAATGAGCAGTTCTTC. Amino acids: CASSFRSGGTYGAYNEQFF.

V is TRBV23-1 and J is TRBJ2-1; a weak D match, TRBD2 (7 bases). TRBV23-1 is an ORF, and what it does is uncertain. V lost 4 bases and J 7 bases, leaving 29 bases between the germline ends. The CDR3 sequence is 19 residues long. CDR3 DNA sequence: TGCGCCAGCAGTCCCCTAGGGGGGGCGTCGGCCATCAAGCCGAATGAGCAGTTCTTC. Translating it yields CASSPLGGASAIKPNEQFF.

The chain joins TRBV15 to TRBJ1-2, with D tentatively TRBD1 (6 bases). This CDR3 comprises 15 residues. Germline CDR1 LNHNV, CDR2 YYDKDF (reference sequence). Trimming stripped 0 bases from V and 8 bases from J, with 16 bases between. In DNA form, the CDR3 reads TGTGCCACCAGCAGAGAGAGCCCAGGGGTGGGCGGCTACACCTTC. It encodes CATSRESPGVGGYTF. The whole variable domain, filled in from reference TRBV15 and TRBJ1-2, reads DAMVIQNPRYQVTQFGKPVTLSCSQTLNHNVMYWYQQKSSQAPKLLFHYYDKDFNNEADTPDNFQSRRPNTSFCFLDIRSPGLGDTAMYLCATSRESPGVGGYTFGSGTRLTVV.

The chain has TRBV6-2 or TRBV6-3 and TRBJ1-1; TRBD1 might be the D (6 bases). This CDR3 comprises 15 residues. Germline V CDR1 and CDR2: MNHEY, SVGEGT. Trimming cost V 5 bases and J 1 base, with 14 bases left between them. In nucleotides, the CDR3 is TGTGCCAGCAGTGCCCAGGGGACGAGGAACACTGAAGCTTTCTTT. Protein product: CASSAQGTRNTEAFF.

The rearrangement uses TRBV18 and TRBJ2-1, with 10 bases identical to TRBD2. V was clipped by 5 bases and J by 4 bases; unmatched bases: 5. This CDR3 spans 15 amino acids. Germline V lookup: CDR1 KGHSH, CDR2 LQKENI. The CDR3: CASSKSGGAYNEQFF. Here the CDR3 DNA reads TGTGCCAGCTCAAAAAGCGGGGGGGCTTACAATGAGCAGTTCTTC.

This clone was seen once. The V call is TRBV11-2, the J call TRBJ1-1; 9 nucleotides line up with TRBD1. This CDR3 is built from 16 residues. V gave up 5 bases and J gave up 4 bases; unmatched junction bases: 11. Germline V gene data show CDR1 as SGHAT and CDR2 as FQNNGV. CDR3 nucleotides: TGTGCCAGCAGCCTCCGGGACAGGGATGGAGGCACTGAAGCTTTCTTT. It encodes CASSLRDRDGGTEAFF.

The genes are TRBV2 and TRBJ1-6, with 8 bases fitting TRBD1. J was trimmed by 9 bases and V by 11 bases; bases with no gene match: 12. The germline gives CDR1 SNHLY, CDR2 FYNNEI. The CDR3 covers 14 residues. The DNA of the CDR3 is TGTGCCGGAACGCAGGGGGCTTTGGGTTCACCCCTCCACTTT. Translation gives CAGTQGALGSPLHF.

The V gene is TRBV27, the J gene TRBJ2-7; a possible D gene is TRBD2 (5 bases). The V gene's germline CDR1 is MNHEY and CDR2 SMNVEV (reference sequence). There are 16 residues in the CDR3. Trimming took off 5 bases at V and 4 bases at J, with 21 bases between the two ends. The CDR3, as DNA: TGTGCCAGCAGTAACCCCGGGGAAAGGGTAGTGTACGAGCAGTACGTC. This encodes CASSNPGERVVYEQYV.

The rearrangement uses TRBV25-1 and TRBJ2-5; TRBD1 agrees at 7 bases. Trimming removed 6 bases from V and 9 bases from J; junction bases left unmatched: 13. Germline loops: CDR1 MGHDK, CDR2 SYGVNS. This CDR3 comprises 14 residues. CDR3 amino acids: CASSQTTGSDAQYF. DNA for the CDR3: TGTGCCAGCAGCCAAACGACAGGGTCGGATGCCCAGTACTTC.